The sequence of this T cell receptor (beta chain) was determined in a study of cytomegalovirus exposure and HLA in healthy donors. Germline CDR1 and CDR2: MDHEN and SYDVKM. After removal of 5 bases from V and 2 bases from J, the junction contained 7 bases not matched to a gene. CDR3 length: 15 residues. Researchers ran the PCR with 60 Vbeta and 13 Jbeta primers. Repertoires were generated with immunoSEQ multiplex PCR, while TCRdb's copy carries only in-frame clones and drops some. The ten most abundant clones cover 2.1% of a sample with roughly 50,000 clones. The source of this sequence is a woman aged 40 to 50 in good health and CMV-seronegative. V usage is TRBV28 and J usage is TRBJ2-7; 9 nucleotides align to TRBD1. The sample comprised PBMCs. The CDR3 protein is CASSPLGTGPYEQYF. The CDR3 DNA is TGTGCCAGCAGTCCCCTGGGGACAGGGCCCTACGAGCAGTACTTC.